This T cell receptor beta chain came from a study of graft-versus-host responses after intestinal transplantation. On the study more broadly: Recipients were all induced with anti-thymocyte globulin, then given tacrolimus and steroids for roughly three years. Whole-study results and caveats: Allografts carried high graft-versus-host to host-versus-graft clonal ratios in patients having graft-donor T cell macrochimerism. Some GvH clones were seen earlier in gut or blood, suggesting intestinal origin.

The CDR3 runs to 17 residues. Some clones are missing from TCRdb's copy, which holds only in-frame ones; the method was immunoSEQ multiplex PCR. The sample yields over 5,000 clones, about 70% seen once. Regarding this clone: Its antigen is unidentified.

The clonotype comes from a human patient who received an intestinal transplant, so some T cells may come from the graft donor. The sequencing here drew on PBMCs, taken approximately 310 days after intestinal transplant. The chain carries TRBV8-2 and TRBJ2-6; TRBD1 is the table's D call and was not checked against the DNA. TRBV8-2 corresponds to a pseudogene. The CDR3 reads CGSGKKITQSRANVLTF. The CDR3 DNA reads TGTGGCAGCGGCAAGAAGATAACACAAAGTCGGGCCAACGTCCTGACTTTC.